Presented here are 24 T cell receptor beta chains from one specimen sequenced in a study of blood T cell repertoires in COVID-19. TCRdb's copy holds only in-frame clones and misses some; the assay was immunoSEQ multiplex PCR. The profile covers about 170,000 clones, with approximately 85% appearing a single time and roughly 1.2% taken by the ten largest. The material sequenced was peripheral blood. All receptors come from a man between 60 and 75 years old who had recovered from COVID-19.

The CDR3 DNA sequence: TGTGCCAGTAACGCCCGGGGACTATCTAGCACAGATACGCAGTATTTT. Translation: CASNARGLSSTDTQYF. The chain employs TRBV19 and TRBJ2-3; 7 bases align to TRBD2. The CDR3 has 16 amino acids. CDR1 and CDR2 (germline): LNHDA, SQIVND (reference sequence). V shed 7 bases and J 0 bases; nucleotides not matched to a gene: 10.

This clone was seen a few times. CDR3 residues: CASSIWDNSYEQYF. The CDR3 DNA reads as TGTGCCAGCAGCATATGGGACAACTCCTACGAGCAGTACTTC. V gene TRBV7-2 combines with J gene TRBJ2-7; D may be TRBD1 (6 bases). The CDR3 is made up of 14 amino acids. The germline V and J ends were trimmed by 5 bases and 0 bases, with 11 bases remaining between them. Germline CDR1 and CDR2: SGHTA and FQGNSA.

The chain combines TRBV18 with TRBJ2-5; 7 positions match TRBD2. The germline V gene encodes CDR1 KGHSH and CDR2 LQKENI. The CDR3 has 16 amino acids. The J segment lost 1 base and the V segment lost 3 bases, leaving 8 bases of the junction unmatched. The CDR3 coding sequence is TGTGCCAGCTCACCTCTGGGCGGGGGTGCCCAAGAGACCCAGTACTTC. This sequence encodes CASSPLGGGAQETQYF.

The V call is TRBV6-5, the J call TRBJ2-1; 8 positions agree with TRBD2. Germline V gene data show CDR1 as MNHEY and CDR2 as SVGAGI. J gave up 5 bases and V 10 bases, and 7 bases lay outside the gene matches. The CDR3 contains 13 residues. CDR3 coding DNA: TGTGCCAACCGGCGGGGGGTTCACAATGAGCAGTTCTTC. Its protein product is CANRRGVHNEQFF.

The V gene is TRBV9, the J gene TRBJ1-2; D is unresolved. Between the trimmed V and J ends, which lost 0 bases and 4 bases, there was a span of 13 bases. The CDR3 has 15 residues. CDR1 is SGDLS, CDR2 YYNGEE, per germline. CDR3 protein: CASSVDSTLGYGYTF. The CDR3 nucleotides are TGTGCCAGCAGCGTAGATTCGACTTTGGGCTATGGCTACACCTTC.

This clone was recorded once. This sequence joins TRBV5-4 and TRBJ1-2, with D unresolved. V lost 4 bases to trimming and J lost 2 bases, with 12 bases between them. Per germline, CDR1 SGHNT and CDR2 YYREEE (reference sequence). The CDR3 length is 14 residues. In nucleotides, the CDR3 is TGTGCCAGCAGCGGCCAGGTTCGGAACTATGGCTACACCTTC. Its protein is CASSGQVRNYGYTF.

The chain employs TRBV7-9 and TRBJ1-2; no clear D gene. V was shortened by 4 bases and J by 4 bases, with 7 bases between the two germline ends. CDR3 length: 12 amino acids. Germline V lookup: CDR1 SEHNR, CDR2 FQNEAQ (reference sequence). CDR3 DNA sequence: TGTGCCAGCAGCTCGGAGGGCTATGGCTACACCTTC. Protein: CASSSEGYGYTF.

The rearrangement links TRBV7-2 to TRBJ1-2, with D possibly matching TRBD1 (5 bases). CDR1 SGHTA and CDR2 FQGNSA come from the germline V gene. V gave up 8 bases and J gave up 2 bases, with 12 bases separating them. This CDR3 comprises 13 residues. The chain's CDR3 is CASGWGTNYGYTF. DNA for the CDR3: TGTGCCAGCGGCTGGGGCACCAACTATGGCTACACCTTC.

For the CDR3, the DNA is TGTGCCAGCAGTTTTAATGGAAACACCATATATTTT. Translation: CASSFNGNTIYF. V and J are TRBV12-3 or TRBV12-4 and TRBJ1-3; D not certain. The CDR3 runs 12 residues. The germline V and J ends were trimmed by 3 bases and 3 bases, with 3 bases remaining between them.

With regard to this clone: This sample includes further DNA sequences coding for the same CDR3. V is TRBV27 and J is TRBJ1-5, with TRBD1 as a possible D gene (5 bases). V was clipped by 0 bases and J by 4 bases, with 10 bases between them. The germline gives CDR1 MNHEY, CDR2 SMNVEV (reference sequence). The CDR3 has 15 residues. CDR3 sequence: CASSLSTGGNQPQHF. CDR3 coding DNA: TGTGCCAGCAGTTTATCGACCGGGGGGAATCAGCCCCAGCATTTT.

The chain recombines TRBV14 with TRBJ2-3; no reliable D call. The V end lost 0 bases, the J end lost 0 bases, and 7 bases lay between the germline ends. This CDR3 comprises 15 residues. Germline CDR1 is SGHDN and CDR2 is FVKESK. CDR3 sequence reads: CASSQDITSTDTQYF. DNA of the CDR3: TGTGCCAGCAGCCAAGATATAACTAGCACAGATACGCAGTATTTT.

V gene TRBV7-2 combines with J gene TRBJ1-6, with 9 bases lining up with TRBD1. This CDR3 is 15 amino acids long. With 5 bases clipped from V and 10 bases from J, the junction kept 9 bases outside the gene matches. Germline V gives CDR1 SGHTA, CDR2 FQGNSA. This CDR3 reads CASSPTRTGDSPLHF. DNA of the CDR3: TGTGCCAGCAGCCCAACTCGGACAGGGGACTCACCCCTCCACTTT.

This clone was detected only once. Germline is not matched at one junction end, which may reflect a read error. The genes are TRBV20-1 and TRBJ1-2, with D unclear. Germline CDR1 is DFQATT and CDR2 is SNEGSKA (reference sequence). The CDR3 spans 9 residues. Here the CDR3 reads CSADYGYTF. As DNA, the CDR3 is TGCAGTGCTGACTACGGCTACACCTTC.

This chain uses TRBV5-1 with TRBJ2-2, with 12 positions matching TRBD1. Unmatched junction bases numbered 2, after V lost 2 bases and J lost 6 bases. The germline V gene encodes CDR1 SGHRS and CDR2 YFSETQ. The CDR3 runs 15 residues. This chain's CDR3 is CASSFGDRGPGELFF. The CDR3 DNA follows: TGCGCCAGCAGCTTTGGGGACAGGGGGCCCGGGGAGCTGTTTTTT. Together with reference TRBV5-1 and TRBJ2-2, the CDR3 gives the full variable domain: KAGVTQTPRYLIKTRGQQVTLSCSPISGHRSVSWYQQTPGQGLQFLFEYFSETQRNKGNFPGRFSGRQFSNSRSEMNVSTLELGDSALYLCASSFGDRGPGELFFGEGSRLTVL.

This chain's CDR3 is CASSYLLAGNYEQYF. CDR3 nucleotides: TGTGCCAGCAGTTACCTACTAGCGGGGAACTACGAGCAGTACTTC. This sequence joins TRBV6-5 and TRBJ2-7; TRBD2 agrees at 10 bases. Trimming at V came to 2 bases and at J to 3 bases, leaving 4 bases not matched to a gene. Germline lookup yields CDR1 MNHEY and CDR2 SVGAGI. There are 15 residues in the CDR3.

In this sample, this clone turned up once. The chain is built from TRBV18 and TRBJ1-3; D is undetermined. Germline CDR1 is KGHSH and CDR2 is LQKENI. The CDR3 consists of 13 residues. V was pared by 5 bases and J by 5 bases, with 10 bases between. The chain's CDR3 is CASSADKRNTIYF. DNA of the CDR3: TGTGCCAGCTCAGCCGACAAGCGAAACACCATATATTTT.

This rearrangement joins TRBV5-1 to TRBJ1-6, with D possibly matching TRBD1 (5 bases). CDR1 and CDR2 (germline): SGHRS, YFSETQ. The CDR3 spans 14 residues. Trimming left V 1 base short and J 15 bases short, with 17 bases between. This chain's CDR3 is CASSLWQGPQNLHF. CDR3 bases: TGCGCCAGCAGCTTGTGGCAGGGTCCACAGAACCTCCACTTT.

The chain is built from TRBV9 and TRBJ1-5; D gene unclear. Trimming stripped 3 bases from V and 2 bases from J, with 6 bases between. Germline V CDR1 and CDR2: SGDLS, YYNGEE. The CDR3 loop spans 13 amino acids. In DNA, the CDR3 is TGTGCCAGCAGCGCCTCGGGCAATCAGCCCCAGCATTTT. Its protein is CASSASGNQPQHF.

The chain has TRBV29-1 and TRBJ2-7; 7 positions agree with TRBD1. Germline CDR1 and CDR2: SQVTM and ANQGSEA. The CDR3 runs 13 residues. The junction had 6 bases not matched to a gene; V was cut back by 5 bases and J by 2 bases. CDR3 nucleotide sequence: TGCAGCGTTACCACAGGGGCCCCCTACGAGCAGTACTTC. It codes for CSVTTGAPYEQYF.

The genes are TRBV18 and TRBJ1-1; D is perhaps TRBD1 (6 bases). The germline gives CDR1 KGHSH, CDR2 LQKENI. CDR3 length: 13 amino acids. Deletions cut 3 bases from V and 7 bases from J, with 12 bases between. In DNA, the CDR3 is TGTGCCAGCTCACCCCGGGACACCGATGAAGCTTTCTTT. This translates into CASSPRDTDEAFF.

This chain links TRBV5-1 with TRBJ1-6; D gene uncertain. The length of the CDR3 is 16 residues. The germline V gene has CDR1 SGHRS and CDR2 YFSETQ. The ends were cut back, 2 bases at V and 4 bases at J, with 13 bases in the middle. CDR3 sequence (DNA): TGCGCCAGCAGCTTTGGAACGGCGGGATATAATTCACCCCTCCACTTT. Translation: CASSFGTAGYNSPLHF.

The chain carries TRBV5-1 and TRBJ2-2; unclear D gene. The CDR3 runs 14 residues. Germline loops: CDR1 SGHRS, CDR2 YFSETQ. Deletions cut 0 bases from V and 6 bases from J, with 9 bases between. CDR3 DNA: TGCGCCAGCAGCTTGGACACGGGTCCCGGGGAGCTGTTTTTT. It yields the protein CASSLDTGPGELFF.

The chain joins TRBV6-2 or TRBV6-3 to TRBJ2-3, with D possibly matching TRBD2 (5 bases). Germline V gene data show CDR1 as MNHEY and CDR2 as SVGEGT. With 5 bases removed from V and 0 bases from J, the gap between germline ends came to 15 bases. This CDR3 is 16 amino acids long. The CDR3 nucleotides are TGTGCCAGCAGTCCCGGGGTGACAACTAGCACAGATACGCAGTATTTT. Translated, it gives CASSPGVTTSTDTQYF.

This chain connects TRBV2 to TRBJ1-1, with TRBD1 matching over 10 bases. The V gene's germline CDR1 is SNHLY and CDR2 FYNNEI. Losses at the gene ends were 8 bases for V and 0 bases for J; bases not matched to a gene: 0. The CDR3 covers 13 residues. The CDR3 region has the DNA TGTGCCAGCGGGACAGGGGTGAACACTGAAGCTTTCTTT. Translating it yields CASGTGVNTEAFF.